Listed below are T cell receptor beta chains from one sample, sequenced in a study of PD-1 blockade in classical Hodgkin lymphoma. Clones were read by immunoSEQ multiplex PCR, and TCRdb kept only the in-frame ones, dropping some. The data contain around 20,000 clones, 70% to 80% of them singletons. The sample here was peripheral blood mononuclear cells (PBMCs), taken before the second cycle of nivolumab. The receptors were sampled from a human donor with classical Hodgkin lymphoma. Both conserved end residues are part of each CDR3. D genes are given only for firm matches. Part of the rows lack a size; the others show once, few, many or a class for expanded clones.

few	TRBV19	TRBJ1-2	.	CASGDGAPGYGYTF	TGTGCCAGTGGGGACGGCGCACCGGGTTATGGCTACACCTTC
few	TRBV2	TRBJ2-1	TRBD2	CASSEVGGLAGGNEQFF	TGTGCCAGCAGTGAAGTTGGTGGACTAGCGGGGGGTAATGAGCAGTTCTTC
.	TRBV18	TRBJ2-3	.	CASSPRAGTDTQYF	TGTGCCAGCTCACCAAGGGCAGGCACAGATACGCAGTATTTT
few	TRBV9	TRBJ1-6	.	CASSVDIGDSPLHF	TGTGCCAGCAGCGTCGACATAGGGGATTCACCCCTCCACTTT
.	TRBV28	TRBJ2-7	TRBD1	CASSNYRGYDEQYF	TGTGCCAGCAGTAATTACAGGGGGTACGACGAGCAGTACTTC
.	TRBV4-1	TRBJ2-3	.	CASSQGGTPSTDTQYF	TGCGCCAGCAGCCAAGGAGGGACCCCTAGCACAGATACGCAGTATTTT
.	TRBV11-2	TRBJ1-1	TRBD1	CASSRTGIRDTEAFF	TGTGCCAGCAGCAGGACAGGGATCCGGGACACTGAAGCTTTCTTT
medium-sized	TRBV6-1	TRBJ1-4	.	CASSDRIRREKLFF	TGTGCCAGCAGTGACCGTATCCGTCGAGAAAAACTGTTTTTT
.	TRBV7-2	TRBJ2-1	.	CASSMGVEQFF	TGTGCCAGCAGCATGGGGGTTGAGCAGTTCTTC
.	TRBV7-3	TRBJ2-2	.	CASSQDRANTGELFF	TGTGCCAGCAGCCAGGACCGGGCGAACACCGGGGAGCTGTTTTTT
few	TRBV25-1	TRBJ1-1	.	CASTPRGNTEAFF	TGTGCCAGCACGCCGAGAGGGAATACTGAAGCTTTCTTT
.	TRBV14	TRBJ2-7	.	CASNQGTYGGGTEQYF	TGTGCCAGCAACCAAGGGACCTACGGGGGAGGTACCGAGCAGTACTTC
.	TRBV15	TRBJ2-1	TRBD2	CATSRSLAGERNEQFF	TGTGCCACCAGCAGATCTCTAGCGGGAGAAAGGAATGAGCAGTTCTTC
few	TRBV18	TRBJ1-6	.	CASSPGRMEDRTNSPLHF	TGTGCCAGCTCACCTGGGAGGATGGAAGACAGAACGAATTCACCCCTCCACTTT
.	TRBV28	TRBJ1-1	.	CASSSGFPEAFF	TGTGCCAGCAGCTCAGGGTTCCCTGAAGCTTTCTTT
.	TRBV6-5	TRBJ1-2	TRBD1	CASSIIQGATYGYTF	TGTGCCAGCAGTATTATACAGGGGGCGACCTATGGCTACACCTTC
.	TRBV6-6	TRBJ2-3	.	CASSYGSTSTDTQYF	TGTGCCAGCAGTTACGGCAGCACTAGCACAGATACGCAGTATTTT
.	TRBV2	TRBJ2-7	.	CASRGGYEQYF	TGTGCCAGCAGGGGCGGGTACGAGCAGTACTTC
.	TRBV29-1	TRBJ2-1	TRBD2	CSVTGLAGASYNEQFF	TGCAGCGTCACGGGACTAGCGGGAGCCTCCTACAATGAGCAGTTCTTC
few	TRBV16	TRBJ2-5	.	CASSQWTNQETQYF	TGTGCCAGCAGCCAATGGACAAATCAAGAGACCCAGTACTTC
.	TRBV5-4	TRBJ2-5	TRBD2	CASRDTSGQETQYF	TGTGCCAGCAGGGACACTAGCGGGCAAGAGACCCAGTACTTC
.	TRBV28	TRBJ1-2	TRBD1	CASSPPGTGGILFGGYTF	TGTGCCAGCAGCCCTCCCGGGACAGGGGGCATTTTATTTGGTGGCTACACCTTC
once	TRBV18	TRBJ2-7	.	CASSGGAAAGEQYF	TGTGCCAGCTCAGGGGGGGCCGCGGCAGGGGAGCAGTACTTC
.	TRBV19	TRBJ1-5	.	CASSTFWGRVQPQHF	TGTGCCAGTAGTACTTTTTGGGGACGGGTCCAGCCCCAGCATTTT
.	TRBV6-4	TRBJ1-6	.	CASSYTRLDYNSPLHF	TGTGCCAGCAGTTACACTAGACTCGACTATAATTCACCCCTCCACTTT
.	TRBV2	TRBJ1-2	TRBD1	CASSGELTGGPNYGYTF	TGTGCCAGCAGTGGAGAACTGACAGGGGGCCCGAACTATGGCTACACCTTC
medium-sized	TRBV5-1	TRBJ1-3	.	CASGQTLDTIYF	TGCGCCAGCGGACAGACCCTCGACACCATATATTTT
few	TRBV5-1	TRBJ2-7	.	CASSATGLTAGEQYF	TGCGCCAGCAGCGCGACAGGTCTAACGGCCGGCGAGCAGTACTTC
.	TRBV5-4	TRBJ2-5	TRBD1	CASSLGTGEQTQYF	TGTGCCAGCAGCTTGGGAACAGGGGAGCAGACCCAGTACTTC
.	TRBV18	TRBJ2-2	TRBD1	CASSRDRASTGELFF	TGTGCCAGCTCACGGGACAGGGCGTCCACCGGGGAGCTGTTTTTT
.	TRBV27	TRBJ2-2	TRBD2	CASSWGGFGDTGELFF	TGTGCCAGCAGTTGGGGGGGGTTTGGCGACACCGGGGAGCTGTTTTTT
.	TRBV15	TRBJ1-4	.	CATSRDPAGPGGKKLFF	TGTGCCACCAGCAGAGATCCGGCAGGCCCCGGTGGGAAAAAACTGTTTTTT
.	TRBV4-3	TRBJ2-7	TRBD1	CASSQGTGGVYEQYF	TGCGCCAGCAGCCAGGGGACAGGGGGCGTCTACGAGCAGTACTTC
.	TRBV7-8	TRBJ1-6	.	CASSLALGGGSPLHF	TGTGCCAGCAGCTTAGCGCTTGGGGGTGGCTCACCCCTCCACTTT
.	TRBV19	TRBJ1-6	TRBD1	CASSMAPGGEGSPLHF	TGTGCCAGTAGTATGGCCCCAGGGGGCGAAGGATCACCCCTCCACTTT
.	TRBV7-2	TRBJ2-3	TRBD2	CASSPLSGLGTDTQYF	TGTGCCAGCAGCCCTCTGAGCGGACTAGGCACAGATACGCAGTATTTT
.	TRBV9	TRBJ2-3	.	CASSAGLTDTQYF	TGTGCCAGCAGCGCCGGACTTACAGATACGCAGTATTTT
.	TRBV27	TRBJ2-1	.	CASSLEGTRYNEQFF	TGTGCCAGCAGTTTAGAGGGCACCCGGTACAATGAGCAGTTCTTC
.	TRBV7-9	TRBJ2-7	TRBD1	CASSLGDGTGVSYEQYF	TGTGCCAGCAGCTTAGGGGATGGGACAGGAGTCTCCTACGAGCAGTACTTC
.	TRBV18	TRBJ1-1	TRBD1	CASSPPGRGRNTEAFF	TGTGCCAGCTCACCACCGGGGAGGGGGCGGAACACTGAAGCTTTCTTT
.	TRBV30	TRBJ1-4	.	CAWQPGSPNEKLFF	TGTGCCTGGCAACCAGGGTCCCCTAATGAAAAACTGTTTTTT
.	TRBV10-3	TRBJ2-5	.	CAISAGQQETQYF	TGTGCCATCAGTGCCGGACAGCAAGAGACCCAGTACTTC
.	TRBV4-1	TRBJ1-1	TRBD1	CASSRGQGMNTEAFF	TGCGCCAGCAGCAGAGGACAGGGAATGAACACTGAAGCTTTCTTT
.	TRBV4-3	TRBJ2-1	.	CASSLVGTDEQFF	TGCGCCAGCAGCCTTGTTGGGACGGATGAGCAGTTCTTC
.	TRBV2	TRBJ2-7	.	CASSEADYREHRAYEQYF	TGTGCCAGCAGCGAGGCGGATTACAGGGAACACAGGGCCTACGAGCAGTACTTC
.	TRBV10-3	TRBJ1-2	TRBD1	CAISAVRGDYGYTF	TGTGCCATCAGTGCGGTCAGGGGGGACTATGGCTACACCTTC
.	TRBV7-8	TRBJ1-5	.	CASSLLGQISNQPQHF	TGTGCCAGCAGCTTACTAGGACAGATTAGCAATCAGCCCCAGCATTTT
once	TRBV6-5	TRBJ2-3	TRBD2	CASTALAGGTDTQYF	TGTGCCAGCACTGCACTAGCGGGGGGGACAGATACGCAGTATTTT